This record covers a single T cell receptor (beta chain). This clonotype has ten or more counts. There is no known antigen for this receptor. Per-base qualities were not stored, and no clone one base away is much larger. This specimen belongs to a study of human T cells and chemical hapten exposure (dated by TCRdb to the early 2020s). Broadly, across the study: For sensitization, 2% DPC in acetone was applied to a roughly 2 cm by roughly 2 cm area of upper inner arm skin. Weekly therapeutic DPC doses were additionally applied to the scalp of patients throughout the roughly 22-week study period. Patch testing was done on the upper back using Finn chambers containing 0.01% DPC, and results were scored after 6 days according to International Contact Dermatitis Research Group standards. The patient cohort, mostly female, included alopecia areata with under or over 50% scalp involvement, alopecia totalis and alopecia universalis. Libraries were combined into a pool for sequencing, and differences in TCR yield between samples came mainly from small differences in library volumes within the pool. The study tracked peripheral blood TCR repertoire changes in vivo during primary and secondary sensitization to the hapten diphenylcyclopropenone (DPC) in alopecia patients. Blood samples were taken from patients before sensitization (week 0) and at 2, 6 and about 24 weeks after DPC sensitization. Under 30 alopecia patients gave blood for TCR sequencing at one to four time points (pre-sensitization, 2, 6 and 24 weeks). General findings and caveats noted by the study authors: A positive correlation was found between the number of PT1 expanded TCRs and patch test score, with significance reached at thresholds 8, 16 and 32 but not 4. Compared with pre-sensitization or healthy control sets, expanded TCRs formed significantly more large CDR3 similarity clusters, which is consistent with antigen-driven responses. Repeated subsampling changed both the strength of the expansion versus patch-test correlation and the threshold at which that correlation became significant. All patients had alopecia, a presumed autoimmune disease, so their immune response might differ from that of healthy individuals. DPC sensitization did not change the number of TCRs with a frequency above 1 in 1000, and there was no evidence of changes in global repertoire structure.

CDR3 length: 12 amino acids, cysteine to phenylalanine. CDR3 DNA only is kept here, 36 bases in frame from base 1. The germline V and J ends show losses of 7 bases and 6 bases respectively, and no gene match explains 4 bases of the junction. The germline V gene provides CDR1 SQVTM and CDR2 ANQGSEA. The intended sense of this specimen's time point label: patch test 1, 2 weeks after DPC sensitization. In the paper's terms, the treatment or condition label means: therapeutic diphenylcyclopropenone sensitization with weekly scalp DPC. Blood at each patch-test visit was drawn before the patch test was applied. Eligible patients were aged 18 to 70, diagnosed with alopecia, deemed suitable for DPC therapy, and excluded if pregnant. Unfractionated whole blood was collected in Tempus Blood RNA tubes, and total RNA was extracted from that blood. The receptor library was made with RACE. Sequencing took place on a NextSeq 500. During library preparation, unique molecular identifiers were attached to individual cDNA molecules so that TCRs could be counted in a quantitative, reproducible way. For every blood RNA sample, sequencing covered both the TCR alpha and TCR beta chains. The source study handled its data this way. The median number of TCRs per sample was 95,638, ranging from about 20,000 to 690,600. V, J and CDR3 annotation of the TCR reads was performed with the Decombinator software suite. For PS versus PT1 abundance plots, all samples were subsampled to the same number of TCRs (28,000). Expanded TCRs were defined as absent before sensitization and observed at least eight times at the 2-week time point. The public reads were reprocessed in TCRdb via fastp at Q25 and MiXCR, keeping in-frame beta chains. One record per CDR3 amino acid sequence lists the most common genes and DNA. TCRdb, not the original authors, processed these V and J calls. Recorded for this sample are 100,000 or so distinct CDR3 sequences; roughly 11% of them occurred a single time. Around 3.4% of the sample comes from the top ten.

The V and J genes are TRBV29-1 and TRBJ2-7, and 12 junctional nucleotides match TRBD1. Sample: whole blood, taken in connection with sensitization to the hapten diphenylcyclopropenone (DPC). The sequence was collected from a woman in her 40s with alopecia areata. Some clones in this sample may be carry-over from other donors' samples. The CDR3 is CSAGQGASEQYF. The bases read TGCAGCGCGGGACAGGGGGCGAGCGAGCAGTACTTC.